Shown below are 8 T cell receptor beta chains from a single sample sequenced in a study of cytomegalovirus exposure and HLA in healthy donors. This PCR relied on a set of 60 Vbeta primers and 13 Jbeta primers. This table comes from immunoSEQ multiplex PCR, and its TCRdb copy is limited to in-frame clones, with some not included. The sample comprises approximately 180,000 clones, around 80% of which are singletons, and around 3.4% rests with the top ten. The sample was PBMCs. The receptors shown here come from a woman aged 55-70 years in good health and CMV-seropositive.

This clone was observed a handful of times. This chain uses TRBV15 with TRBJ1-5, with 7 bases that match TRBD1. Trimming cost V 1 base and J 3 bases; bases outside gene matches: 3. CDR1 LNHNV and CDR2 YYDKDF come from the germline V gene (reference sequence). CDR3 length equals 15 residues. The CDR3 DNA follows: TGTGCCACCAGCAGAGGAGGACAGGTCAATCAGCCCCAGCATTTT. Its translation: CATSRGGQVNQPQHF.

This clone was seen only a few times. The chain uses TRBV5-4 and TRBJ2-3; no clear D. V was cut by 1 base and J by 1 base, with 10 bases left in between. The CDR3 extends over 15 amino acids. Per germline, CDR1 SGHNT and CDR2 YYREEE (reference sequence). The DNA for the CDR3 is TGTGCCAGCAGCTTGATCTCCTCCCGCACAGATACGCAGTATTTT. It encodes CASSLISSRTDTQYF.

This chain joins TRBV5-4 and TRBJ1-2; maybe TRBD1 (6 bases). The germline gives CDR1 SGHNT, CDR2 YYREEE (reference sequence). The CDR3 contains 12 residues. Trimming stripped 4 bases from V and 7 bases from J, with 11 bases between. Here the CDR3 reads CASSAQGFGYTF. In nucleotides, the CDR3 is TGTGCCAGCAGCGCACAGGGTTTTGGCTACACCTTC.

The chain carries TRBV9 and TRBJ1-6; D is ambiguous. Trimming took off 1 base at V and 8 bases at J, with 4 bases between the two ends. The germline CDR1 and CDR2 sequences are SGDLS and YYNGEE. CDR3 length: 12 residues. CDR3 DNA: TGTGCCAGCAGCGTATCCGATTCACCCCTCCACTTT. It yields the protein CASSVSDSPLHF.

The rearrangement uses TRBV27 and TRBJ2-3, with TRBD1 matching 9 bases. Germline values: CDR1 MNHEY, CDR2 SMNVEV (reference sequence). J lost 6 bases, V lost 6 bases, and 4 bases had no gene match. The CDR3 consists of 13 residues. Here the CDR3 reads CASRPTGGDTQYF. The CDR3 region has the DNA TGTGCCAGCAGACCGACAGGGGGGGATACGCAGTATTTT.

The genes are TRBV27 and TRBJ2-2, with TRBD2 identical over 8 bases. This CDR3 region has 15 residues. With V trimmed by 5 bases and J by 5 bases, 7 bases remained unmatched. Germline assignment: CDR1 MNHEY and CDR2 SMNVEV (reference sequence). The CDR3 region is CASSKPTGGTGELFF. The CDR3 region has the DNA TGTGCCAGCAGTAAGCCTACGGGGGGGACCGGGGAGCTGTTTTTT.

The V gene is TRBV5-4, the J gene TRBJ2-1; 10 positions agree with TRBD2. CDR3 length: 15 amino acids. Per the germline V gene, CDR1 is SGHNT and CDR2 is YYREEE (reference sequence). Trimming at V came to 1 base and at J to 4 bases, leaving 2 bases not matched to a gene. Here the CDR3 reads CASSLTSGVYNEQFF. The DNA for the CDR3 is TGTGCCAGCAGCTTGACTAGCGGGGTTTACAATGAGCAGTTCTTC.

This clone was recorded a few times. This chain joins TRBV19 and TRBJ2-7; TRBD1 is a possible D gene (5 bases). This CDR3 has 16 amino acids. V lost 4 bases and J 2 bases, leaving 18 bases between the germline ends. Germline lookup yields CDR1 LNHDA and CDR2 SQIVND (reference sequence). CDR3 in DNA: TGTGCCAGTAGTAAGACCCCCAAGGGGCAGACCTACGAGCAGTACTTC. The encoded protein is CASSKTPKGQTYEQYF.